This is a list of T cell receptor beta chains from one sample in a study of blood T cell repertoires in COVID-19. The protocol was immunoSEQ multiplex PCR, while the TCRdb copy is restricted to in-frame clones and leaves out a portion. The sample yields over 150,000 clones, roughly 90% seen once. The sample taken for sequencing was peripheral blood. The receptors come from a woman between 55 and 75 years old who had recovered from COVID-19. Both conserved end residues are trimmed from each CDR3.

TRBV28	TRBJ1-1	ASSPPRTDTEAF
TRBV10-3	TRBJ1-1	AISEGGTEAF
TRBV27	TRBJ2-2	ASRRTGGTGELF
TRBV28	TRBJ2-7	ASSTGIPYEQY
TRBV7-8	TRBJ1-3	ASSLQSLIGWETSSGNTIY
TRBV7-9	TRBJ2-2	ASSIGGASGELF
TRBV3-1/TRBV3-2	TRBJ2-3	ASSLSGLAGSPSSTDTQY
TRBV7-6	TRBJ2-1	ASSLRGAGGYNEQF
TRBV27	TRBJ1-1	ASSTTGAMNTEAF
TRBV2	TRBJ1-2	ASSRDRAGGYGYT
TRBV28	TRBJ1-1	ASTLPPNTEAF
TRBV19	TRBJ2-3	ASSRSITDTQY
TRBV20-1	TRBJ1-1	SATGDTEAF
TRBV13	TRBJ1-1	ASSLTQDRAEAF
TRBV2	TRBJ2-7	ASDRGSYEQY
TRBV25-1	TRBJ1-1	ASSERRTGGFTEAF
TRBV7-9	TRBJ1-2	ASSLIQNYGYT
TRBV15	TRBJ1-1	ATSRDMNTEAF
TRBV2	TRBJ1-2	ASSERGGYYGYT
TRBV7-9	TRBJ2-7	ASSLRDQLEQY
TRBV6-4	TRBJ2-1	ASSDQGLENNEQF
TRBV7-9	TRBJ1-2	ASKKQGASYGYT
TRBV7-9	TRBJ1-6	ASSSREGTGYNSPLH
TRBV29-1	TRBJ2-7	SVLQGVSHEQY
TRBV28	TRBJ2-2	ASTFSGGVTGELF
TRBV12-2	TRBJ1-5	ASRLDPAEVNQPQH
TRBV4-3	TRBJ2-2	ASRSLSTRDRVIPLNTGELF
TRBV15	TRBJ2-3	ATNPGGARTDTQY
TRBV10-2	TRBJ1-5	ASMMGQGSSGNQPQH
TRBV9	TRBJ2-3	ASSDPRKASTDTQY
TRBV7-3	TRBJ2-2	ASSGGQGNTGELF
TRBV7-9	TRBJ2-1	ASSPTLLDSSYNEQF
TRBV6-1	TRBJ2-1	ASSGSGQASSYNEQF
TRBV28	TRBJ1-3	ASSSPGQGAGNTIY
TRBV11-3	TRBJ2-5	ASSNLDRGETQY
TRBV5-4	TRBJ1-5	ASSLDRSHQPQH
TRBV27	TRBJ1-5	ASSFAGTPTGQPQH
TRBV4-3	TRBJ1-6	ASSQGDRGTPLH
TRBV28	TRBJ2-1	ASRPFPGTGDRENEQF
TRBV19	TRBJ1-4	ASSSQTTNEKLF
TRBV16	TRBJ1-1	ASSQWALGITEAF
TRBV18	TRBJ1-3	ASSPSGDNTIY
TRBV19	TRBJ1-1	AAKSRGRTEAF
TRBV6-1	TRBJ2-1	ASSELTGGLGNEQF
TRBV10-2	TRBJ2-1	ASSAIPGTGKYNEQF
TRBV2	TRBJ1-1	ASSGNRGDTEAF